This T cell receptor (beta chain) was recovered during a study of control samples from healthy donors and cancer patients. Germline values: CDR1 GTSNPN, CDR2 SVGIG (reference sequence). The CDR3 is made up of 15 amino acids. The V end was cut by 3 bases, the J end by 0 bases, with 14 bases between. Generated by immunoSEQ multiplex PCR, the TCRdb table keeps only in-frame clones and is missing some. The table lists roughly 40,000 clones, over 80% of them singletons. The rearrangement links TRBV30 to TRBJ1-2; possible D gene TRBD1, 5 bases. This TCR came from a man aged 60 to 75 in good health. Sequenced: blood. CDR3 bases: TGTGCCTGGAGCCAACCTCGGGACGCTAACTATGGCTACACCTTC. Residues: CAWSQPRDANYGYTF.